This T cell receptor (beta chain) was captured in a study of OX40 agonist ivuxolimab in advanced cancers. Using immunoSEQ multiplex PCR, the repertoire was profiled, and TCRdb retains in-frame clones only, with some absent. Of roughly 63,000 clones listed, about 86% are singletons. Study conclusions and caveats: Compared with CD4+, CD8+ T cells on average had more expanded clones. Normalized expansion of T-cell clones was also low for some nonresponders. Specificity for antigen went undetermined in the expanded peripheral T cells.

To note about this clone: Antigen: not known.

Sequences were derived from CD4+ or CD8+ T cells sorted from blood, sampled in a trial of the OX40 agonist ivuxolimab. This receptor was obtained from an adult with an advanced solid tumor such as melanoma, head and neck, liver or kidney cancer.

CDR3 sequence (DNA): TGCGCCAGCAGCTTGGCCGGCGCGGGATCCAAAAACATTCAGTACTTC. It encodes CASSLAGAGSKNIQYF. V is TRBV5-1 and J is TRBJ2-4; D perhaps matches TRBD2 (6 bases). Trimming pared 0 bases from V and 2 bases from J, leaving 12 bases between. The germline V gene has CDR1 SGHRS and CDR2 YFSETQ. The CDR3 totals 16 residues.